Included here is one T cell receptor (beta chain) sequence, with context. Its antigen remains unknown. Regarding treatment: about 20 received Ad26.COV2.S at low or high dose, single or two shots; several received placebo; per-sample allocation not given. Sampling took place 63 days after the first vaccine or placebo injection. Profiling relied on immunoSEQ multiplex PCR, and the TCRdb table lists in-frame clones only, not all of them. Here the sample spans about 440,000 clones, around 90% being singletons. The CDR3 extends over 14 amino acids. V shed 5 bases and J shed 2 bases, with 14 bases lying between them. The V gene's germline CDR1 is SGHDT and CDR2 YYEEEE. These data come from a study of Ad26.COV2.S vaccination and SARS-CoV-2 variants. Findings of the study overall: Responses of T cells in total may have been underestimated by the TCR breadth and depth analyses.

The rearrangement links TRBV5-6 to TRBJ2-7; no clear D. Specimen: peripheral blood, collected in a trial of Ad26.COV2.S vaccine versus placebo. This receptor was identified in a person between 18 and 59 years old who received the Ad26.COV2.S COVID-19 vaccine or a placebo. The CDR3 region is CASSTFTSTYEQYF. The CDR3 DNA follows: TGTGCCAGCAGTACGTTTACCTCTACCTACGAGCAGTACTTC.